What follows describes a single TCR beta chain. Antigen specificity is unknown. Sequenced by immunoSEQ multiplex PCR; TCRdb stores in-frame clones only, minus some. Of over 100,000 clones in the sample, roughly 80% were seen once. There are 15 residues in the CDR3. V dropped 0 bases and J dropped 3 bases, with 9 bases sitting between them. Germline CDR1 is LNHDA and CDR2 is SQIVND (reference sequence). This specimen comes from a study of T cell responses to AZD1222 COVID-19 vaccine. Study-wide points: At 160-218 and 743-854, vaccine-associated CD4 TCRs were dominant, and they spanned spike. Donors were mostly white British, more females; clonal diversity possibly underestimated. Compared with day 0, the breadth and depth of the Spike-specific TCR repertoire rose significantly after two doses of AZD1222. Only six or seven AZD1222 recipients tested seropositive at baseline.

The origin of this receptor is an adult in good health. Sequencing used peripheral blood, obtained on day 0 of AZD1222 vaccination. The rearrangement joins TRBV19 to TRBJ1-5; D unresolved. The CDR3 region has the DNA TGTGCCAGTAGTATAGACGGCCCTTTCAATCAGCCCCAGCATTTT. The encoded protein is CASSIDGPFNQPQHF.